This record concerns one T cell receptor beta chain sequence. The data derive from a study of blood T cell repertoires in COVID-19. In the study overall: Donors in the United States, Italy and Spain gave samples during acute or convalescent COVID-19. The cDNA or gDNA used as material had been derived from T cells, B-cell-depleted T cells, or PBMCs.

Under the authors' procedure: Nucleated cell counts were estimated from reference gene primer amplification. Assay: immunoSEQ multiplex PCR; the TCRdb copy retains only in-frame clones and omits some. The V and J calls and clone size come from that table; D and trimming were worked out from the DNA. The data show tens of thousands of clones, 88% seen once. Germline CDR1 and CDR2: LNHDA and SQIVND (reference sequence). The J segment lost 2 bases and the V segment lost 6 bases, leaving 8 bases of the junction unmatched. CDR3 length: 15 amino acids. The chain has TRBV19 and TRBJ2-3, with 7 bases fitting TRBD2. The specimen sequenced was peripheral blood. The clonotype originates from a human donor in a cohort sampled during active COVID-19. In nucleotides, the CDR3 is TGTGCCAGTAGATCCTGGGGGGGATTCACAGATACGCAGTATTTT. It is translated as CASRSWGGFTDTQYF.